These 13 T cell receptor beta chains were all obtained from the same sample, sequenced in a study of CD8+ T cells in alopecia areata. RNA extraction and reverse transcription yielded cDNA as sequencing template. TCRdb's copy holds only in-frame clones and misses some; the assay was immunoSEQ multiplex PCR. In the table there are about 130,000 clones, 50% to 60% of which are singletons. Sequencing used CD4+ T cells sorted from blood, obtained at week 0. The receptor source for this set is a human donor with alopecia areata.

The chain couples TRBV4-3 to TRBJ2-2; 8 positions match TRBD2. The V gene end was trimmed by 3 bases and the J gene end by 9 bases; junction bases not matched to a gene: 12. This CDR3 has 16 residues. The germline V gene encodes CDR1 LGHNA and CDR2 YSLEER. The DNA of the CDR3 is TGCGCCAGCAGCCAGGGGGGGAGCGGGAGTTTCCGGGAGCTGTTTTTT. This translates into CASSQGGSGSFRELFF.

The chain carries TRBV5-1 and TRBJ2-3; 7 bases align to TRBD2. The CDR3 loop spans 14 amino acids. The V gene end was trimmed by 6 bases and the J gene end by 0 bases; junction bases not matched to a gene: 4. Germline-derived CDR1 and CDR2 are SGHRS and YFSETQ. The CDR3 is CASISGSSTDTQYF. The CDR3 DNA reads as TGCGCCAGCATTAGCGGGTCCAGCACAGATACGCAGTATTTT.

The chain combines TRBV7-3 with TRBJ2-5; tentative D call: TRBD1 (5 bases). CDR1 and CDR2 from the germline V gene are SGHTA and FQGTGA. Trimming took 4 bases from V and 2 from J, leaving 8 bases between them. The CDR3 is 13 residues long. This CDR3 is CASSSNRQETQYF. In DNA, the CDR3 is TGTGCCAGCAGCTCAAACAGGCAAGAGACCCAGTACTTC.

The chain recombines TRBV6-6 with TRBJ2-2; 10 nucleotides match TRBD2. The length of the CDR3 is 15 residues. CDR1 is MNHNY, CDR2 SVGAGI, per germline (reference sequence). The ends lost 6 bases at V and 0 bases at J; junction bases unmatched: 1. CDR3 sequence reads: CASSGLAANTGELFF. CDR3 nucleotide sequence: TGTGCCAGCAGCGGACTAGCGGCGAACACCGGGGAGCTGTTTTTT.

With regard to this clone: Compared with germline, one end of the junction differs, possibly owing to a read error. The chain recombines TRBV6-6 with TRBJ1-2, with no clear D. This CDR3 is 8 amino acids long. The germline V gene has CDR1 MNHNY and CDR2 SVGAGI (reference sequence). CDR3 coding DNA: TGTGCCAGCAGCCCAACGGCCTTC. Protein: CASSPTAF.

The chain is built from TRBV5-1 and TRBJ1-1; D is unclear. The CDR3 has 14 residues. Trimming left V 0 bases short and J 6 bases short, with 12 bases between. The V gene's germline CDR1 is SGHRS and CDR2 YFSETQ. In DNA, the CDR3 is TGCGCCAGCAGCTTGGTGGGGTCGGCCGCTGAAGCTTTCTTT. Protein product: CASSLVGSAAEAFF.

The table lists this clone with a few counts. This sequence joins TRBV6-4 and TRBJ2-7; TRBD1 aligns across 9 bases. The CDR3 length is 14 residues. V lost 6 bases, J lost 5 bases, and 8 bases stayed unmatched. Germline CDR1 reads MRHNA; CDR2 reads SNTAGT. CDR3 nucleotide sequence: TGTGCCAGCAGCCCCGGGACAGGGCGAGACGAGCAGTACTTC. Its protein product is CASSPGTGRDEQYF.

The chain joins TRBV7-2 to TRBJ2-7; D gene ambiguous. The CDR3 spans 12 residues. V lost 0 bases to trimming and J lost 4 bases, with 4 bases between them. The germline V gene has CDR1 SGHTA and CDR2 FQGNSA. CDR3 amino acids: CASSLAQYEQYF. The CDR3 DNA is TGTGCCAGCAGCTTAGCGCAATACGAGCAGTACTTC.

V and J are TRBV7-3 and TRBJ2-6; D could derive from TRBD1 or TRBD2 (5 bases each). The germline gives CDR1 SGHTA, CDR2 FQGTGA. The CDR3 length is 18 residues. V lost 5 bases, J lost 3 bases, and 20 bases lay in between. CDR3 DNA sequence: TGTGCCAGCAGCCTCGGGGCCCGGTTGGCTAGTGGGGCCAACGTCCTGACTTTC. Protein: CASSLGARLASGANVLTF.

The chain combines TRBV11-1 with TRBJ2-3, with 11 bases fitting TRBD2. Germline V gene lookup returns CDR1 SGHAT and CDR2 FQDESV (reference sequence). The CDR3 runs 17 residues. With V trimmed by 5 bases and J by 2 bases, 9 bases remained unmatched. The CDR3 DNA is TGTGCCAGCAGCCCCCGACTAGCGGGGTCATTCACAGATACGCAGTATTTT. It translates to CASSPRLAGSFTDTQYF.

This clone was seen only a few times. This chain uses TRBV5-1 with TRBJ2-7; tentatively, D is TRBD1 (6 bases). This CDR3 region has 15 residues. CDR1 SGHRS and CDR2 YFSETQ come from the germline V gene. Trimming took off 0 bases at V and 2 bases at J, with 12 bases between the two ends. DNA for the CDR3: TGCGCCAGCAGCTTGGACGGGACACCAACCTACGAGCAGTACTTC. It yields the protein CASSLDGTPTYEQYF.

This clone was observed a few times. The chain employs TRBV7-9 and TRBJ2-1, with D hard to call. This CDR3 comprises 14 residues. Trimming pared 1 base from V and 8 bases from J, leaving 12 bases between. CDR1 and CDR2 from the germline V gene are SEHNR and FQNEAQ (reference sequence). DNA for the CDR3: TGTGCCAGCAGCTTAGTTGTCCTGGGTTATGAGCAGTTCTTC. It yields the protein CASSLVVLGYEQFF.

This clone was found a few times. The chain recombines TRBV29-1 with TRBJ1-2, with a tentative D call TRBD1 (6 bases). Trimming stripped 4 bases from V and 7 bases from J, with 25 bases between. The CDR3 totals 16 residues. Germline V gene sequence: CDR1 SQVTM, CDR2 ANQGSEA. CDR3 sequence: CSVGWASSGSRGGYTF. In nucleotides, the CDR3 is TGCAGCGTTGGTTGGGCCTCGTCCGGTTCCAGGGGTGGCTACACCTTC. The variable domain in full, completed from reference TRBV29-1 and TRBJ1-2, reads SAVISQKPSRDICQRGTSLTIQCQVDSQVTMMFWYRQQPGQSLTLIATANQGSEATYESGFVIDKFPISRPNLTFSTLTVSNMSPEDSSIYLCSVGWASSGSRGGYTFGSGTRLTVV.